One sample yielded the 30 T cell receptor beta chains listed below, sequenced in a study of blood T cell repertoires in COVID-19. Profiling relied on immunoSEQ multiplex PCR, and the TCRdb table lists in-frame clones only, not all of them. Of 110,000 or so clones detected, about nine tenths appear once; the ten largest clones hold less than 9.5%. The source material was peripheral blood. The receptors were gathered from a human donor in a cohort sampled during active COVID-19.

The chain employs TRBV6-5 and TRBJ1-1; D call uncertain. The V and J ends lost 6 bases and 7 bases respectively, with 9 bases between them. The CDR3 is 11 residues long. Germline assignment: CDR1 MNHEY and CDR2 SVGAGI. The CDR3 is CASRRPGEAFF. CDR3 nucleotides: TGTGCCAGCAGGAGGCCTGGTGAAGCTTTCTTT.

The gene calls are TRBV19 and TRBJ1-5; possible D gene TRBD1, 5 bases. The V end lost 6 bases, the J end lost 6 bases, and 21 bases lay between the germline ends. Germline V gene data show CDR1 as LNHDA and CDR2 as SQIVND (reference sequence). CDR3 length: 16 amino acids. The DNA of the CDR3 is TGTGCCAGTAGGTCTCCTTCAGGGCAAAGGAGTCAGCCCCAGCATTTT. Translation: CASRSPSGQRSQPQHF.

The V call is TRBV19, the J call TRBJ1-4; TRBD1 might be the D (5 bases). Germline CDR1 reads LNHDA; CDR2 reads SQIVND (reference sequence). CDR3 length: 15 amino acids. Between the trimmed V and J ends, which lost 8 bases and 0 bases, there was a span of 13 bases. CDR3 region: CASVGGDATNEKLFF. The CDR3 DNA is TGTGCCAGTGTCGGGGGGGACGCAACTAATGAAAAACTGTTTTTT.

The J gene is TRBJ2-7, the V gene TRBV6-5, with a weak D call TRBD1 (6 bases). The germline CDR1 and CDR2 sequences are MNHEY and SVGAGI. The V end lost 4 bases, the J end lost 4 bases, and 11 bases lay between the germline ends. The CDR3 is made up of 13 amino acids. The CDR3 loop reads CASSLDSKYEQYF. DNA for the CDR3: TGTGCCAGCAGTTTGGACAGCAAATACGAGCAGTACTTC.

CDR3 protein: CASSRDRETGELFF. CDR3 bases: TGTGCCAGCAGCAGGGACAGGGAAACCGGGGAGCTGTTTTTT. The chain joins TRBV5-5 to TRBJ2-2; 9 nucleotides align to TRBD1. Germline CDR1 SGHKS, CDR2 YYEKEE (reference sequence). The CDR3 length is 14 residues. J gave up 5 bases and V 4 bases, and 3 bases lay outside the gene matches.

The chain joins TRBV29-1 to TRBJ1-1; a possible D gene is TRBD1 (6 bases). The germline V gene has CDR1 SQVTM and CDR2 ANQGSEA. Trimming left V 4 bases short and J 3 bases short, with 12 bases between. The CDR3 is made up of 13 amino acids. The CDR3 is CSVVQGYDTEAFF. In nucleotides, the CDR3 is TGCAGCGTTGTACAGGGCTATGACACTGAAGCTTTCTTT.

The rearrangement joins TRBV2 to TRBJ1-1, with unresolved D. The germline gives CDR1 SNHLY, CDR2 FYNNEI. CDR3 size: 12 residues. Trimming pared 3 bases from V and 4 bases from J, leaving 6 bases between. In DNA, the CDR3 is TGTGCCAGCAGTGAGGGAGGCACTGAAGCTTTCTTT. Translating gives CASSEGGTEAFF.

This clone was found once. J is TRBJ1-5 and V is TRBV18, with TRBD1 identical over 7 bases. In germline, CDR1 is KGHSH, CDR2 LQKENI. The CDR3 totals 13 residues. V was pared by 4 bases and J by 5 bases, with 2 bases of the junction left unmatched. The CDR3 reads CASSQGGDQPQHF. The CDR3, as DNA: TGTGCCAGCTCACAAGGGGGCGATCAGCCCCAGCATTTT.

This chain links TRBV28 with TRBJ1-3, with a weak D call TRBD1 (6 bases). V lost 6 bases and J 0 bases, leaving 18 bases between the germline ends. The germline V gene has CDR1 MDHEN and CDR2 SYDVKM. The CDR3 consists of 17 residues. CDR3 DNA sequence: TGTGCCAGCAGGACGTGGGGGGGCTTGAACTCTGGAAACACCATATATTTT. Encoded protein: CASRTWGGLNSGNTIYF.

The chain combines TRBV2 with TRBJ1-2; TRBD1 matches at 9 bases. CDR1 SNHLY and CDR2 FYNNEI come from the germline V gene. The J segment lost 5 bases and the V segment lost 5 bases, leaving 6 bases of the junction unmatched. CDR3 length: 14 amino acids. CDR3 residues: CASSTRDRVYGYTF. CDR3 bases: TGTGCCAGCAGTACTCGGGACAGGGTATATGGCTACACCTTC.

As DNA, the CDR3 is TGTGCCAGCAGTACGAGGACCACAGGGGACGGCACAGATACGCAGTATTTT. As protein: CASSTRTTGDGTDTQYF. The gene calls are TRBV27 and TRBJ2-3; 7 bases line up with TRBD1. The J segment lost 1 base and the V segment lost 5 bases, leaving 12 bases of the junction unmatched. The CDR3 runs to 17 residues. Germline assignment: CDR1 MNHEY and CDR2 SMNVEV (reference sequence).

This clone was detected once. The rearrangement uses TRBV5-8 and TRBJ1-5; D is uncertain. The ends were cut back, 2 bases at V and 3 bases at J, with 6 bases in the middle. CDR3 length equals 13 residues. CDR1 and CDR2 (germline): SGHTS, YDEGEE. CDR3 DNA: TGTGCCAGCAGCTTAACTTTCAATCAGCCCCAGCATTTT. Its protein is CASSLTFNQPQHF.

The rearrangement links TRBV19 to TRBJ2-2, with 8 bases identical to TRBD1. The CDR3 is made up of 13 amino acids. CDR1 is LNHDA, CDR2 SQIVND, per germline (reference sequence). J lost 6 bases, V lost 8 bases, and 5 bases had no gene match. CDR3 coding DNA: TGTGCCAGTGCGGACAGGGCACCCGGGGAGCTGTTTTTT. Residues: CASADRAPGELFF. The variable domain in full, with the rest retrieved from reference TRBV19 and TRBJ2-2, is DGGITQSPKYLFRKEGQNVTLSCEQNLNHDAMYWYRQDPGQGLRLIYYSQIVNDFQKGDIAEGYSVSREKKESFPLTVTSAQKNPTAFYLCASADRAPGELFFGEGSRLTVL.

The rearrangement links TRBV6-6 to TRBJ2-7; 7 bases are a match to TRBD2. CDR3 length equals 15 residues. V was clipped by 4 bases and J by 4 bases; unmatched bases: 10. CDR1 is MNHNY and CDR2 is SVGAGI in the germline V gene (reference sequence). CDR3 amino acids: CASSFTSQGGYEQYF. CDR3 in DNA: TGTGCCAGCAGTTTCACCTCGCAGGGAGGGTACGAGCAGTACTTC.

The chain uses TRBV6-6 and TRBJ1-1; a possible D gene is TRBD1 (6 bases). Trimming left V 7 bases short and J 1 base short, with 13 bases between. The CDR3 runs 14 residues. Germline V gene data show CDR1 as MNHNY and CDR2 as SVGAGI (reference sequence). CDR3 region: CASIRDTTNTEAFF. For the CDR3, the DNA is TGTGCCAGCATTAGGGACACCACGAACACTGAAGCTTTCTTT.

The chain joins TRBV25-1 to TRBJ1-5; tentatively, D is TRBD1 (5 bases). The ends were cut back, 6 bases at V and 2 bases at J, with 14 bases in the middle. The CDR3 loop spans 15 amino acids. Germline V gene data show CDR1 as MGHDK and CDR2 as SYGVNS. In DNA form, the CDR3 reads TGTGCCAGCAGCGCGGGGCAGGGTGGCAATCAGCCCCAGCATTTT. It translates to CASSAGQGGNQPQHF.

This chain links TRBV19 with TRBJ2-1; 7 bases align to TRBD1. J gave up 9 bases and V 0 bases, and 5 bases lay outside the gene matches. Germline loops: CDR1 LNHDA, CDR2 SQIVND (reference sequence). CDR3 length equals 14 residues. CDR3 coding DNA: TGTGCCAGTAGTATAGATTCGACAGGGCGTGAGCAGTTCTTC. The encoded protein is CASSIDSTGREQFF. The variable domain in full, with the rest retrieved from reference TRBV19 and TRBJ2-1, is DGGITQSPKYLFRKEGQNVTLSCEQNLNHDAMYWYRQDPGQGLRLIYYSQIVNDFQKGDIAEGYSVSREKKESFPLTVTSAQKNPTAFYLCASSIDSTGREQFFGPGTRLTVL.

V and J are TRBV28 and TRBJ1-1, with 8 bases matching TRBD1. This CDR3 is 14 amino acids long. V trimming: 2 bases; J trimming: 6 bases; junction bases outside the gene matches: 5. In germline, CDR1 is MDHEN, CDR2 SYDVKM. The CDR3 coding sequence is TGTGCCAGCAGTTTAGGGACAGGAGCCGCTGAAGCTTTCTTT. It codes for CASSLGTGAAEAFF.

This chain links TRBV2 with TRBJ2-5; TRBD1 matches at 8 bases. CDR3 size: 15 residues. The J segment lost 4 bases and the V segment lost 8 bases, leaving 12 bases of the junction unmatched. CDR1 is SNHLY, CDR2 FYNNEI, per germline. The CDR3 bases are TGTGCCAGCCATGGGGTGAGACAGGGGACAGAGACCCAGTACTTC. Its translation: CASHGVRQGTETQYF.

The CDR3 here is CASSLKPRKGGTEAFF. The CDR3 region has the DNA TGTGCCAGCAGTTTAAAGCCCCGCAAGGGAGGGACTGAAGCTTTCTTT. The chain carries TRBV27 and TRBJ1-1; D is ambiguous. Between the trimmed V and J ends, which lost 2 bases and 5 bases, there was a span of 18 bases. CDR1 is MNHEY and CDR2 is SMNVEV in the germline V gene (reference sequence). This CDR3 is 16 amino acids long.

This clone came up once. V is TRBV19 and J is TRBJ1-5; TRBD1 agrees at 8 bases. The junction had 12 bases not matched to a gene; V was cut back by 4 bases and J by 7 bases. In germline, CDR1 is LNHDA, CDR2 SQIVND (reference sequence). The CDR3 length is 16 residues. CDR3 coding DNA: TGTGCCAGTAGTACGTTGACAGGGGAGAGAGGCCAGCCCCAGCATTTT. The encoded protein is CASSTLTGERGQPQHF.

The chain uses TRBV28 and TRBJ1-5; 9 nucleotides agree with TRBD1. The V gene end was trimmed by 5 bases and the J gene end by 7 bases; junction bases not matched to a gene: 12. The CDR3 consists of 16 residues. Germline V CDR1 and CDR2: MDHEN, SYDVKM. The CDR3 DNA is TGTGCCAGCAGTCCGGACCTACAGGGGGCGCGGCAGCCCCAGCATTTT. The encoded protein is CASSPDLQGARQPQHF.

This chain uses TRBV20-1 with TRBJ1-6, with 9 bases that match TRBD1. The CDR3 has 17 amino acids. The V gene's germline CDR1 is DFQATT and CDR2 SNEGSKA (reference sequence). Trimming took 3 bases from V and 2 from J; bases not matched to a gene: 8. CDR3 loop: CSASVGDRDPYNSPLHF. DNA for the CDR3: TGCAGTGCTAGTGTTGGGGACAGGGACCCCTATAATTCACCCCTCCACTTT.

The chain recombines TRBV7-9 with TRBJ2-7, with TRBD1 matching 7 bases. This CDR3 spans 17 amino acids. Trimming cost V 0 bases and J 3 bases; bases outside gene matches: 11. The germline V gene encodes CDR1 SEHNR and CDR2 FQNEAQ (reference sequence). CDR3 region: CASSLAATGDLLYEQYF. CDR3 bases: TGTGCCAGCAGCTTAGCGGCAACAGGGGACCTCCTCTACGAGCAGTACTTC.

V gene TRBV19 combines with J gene TRBJ1-1; no definite D call. Trimming stripped 7 bases from V and 5 bases from J, with 8 bases between. CDR3 size: 11 residues. Germline V lookup: CDR1 LNHDA, CDR2 SQIVND (reference sequence). The CDR3 spells CASTLRTEAFF. CDR3 nucleotide sequence: TGTGCCAGTACTCTCAGGACTGAAGCTTTCTTT.

The V and J genes are TRBV2 and TRBJ2-2; D is possibly TRBD2 (6 bases). The germline gives CDR1 SNHLY, CDR2 FYNNEI. The CDR3 is 12 amino acids. Trimming removed 6 bases from V and 7 bases from J, with 9 bases in between. The CDR3 here is CASRPGVGELFF. The CDR3 DNA reads as TGTGCCAGCAGGCCGGGGGTCGGGGAGCTGTTTTTT.

V is TRBV19 and J is TRBJ1-1; 8 bases are a match to TRBD1. After removal of 6 bases from V and 7 bases from J, the junction contained 7 bases not matched to a gene. Germline V gives CDR1 LNHDA, CDR2 SQIVND (reference sequence). This CDR3 spans 13 amino acids. The chain's CDR3 is CASSYTGGVEAFF. CDR3 nucleotide sequence: TGTGCCAGTAGCTACACAGGGGGGGTTGAAGCTTTCTTT.

The chain uses TRBV7-9 and TRBJ2-1; D unresolved. V was cut by 3 bases and J by 3 bases, with 12 bases left in between. This CDR3 is built from 15 residues. The V gene's germline CDR1 is SEHNR and CDR2 FQNEAQ (reference sequence). Here the CDR3 reads CASSLMSPNYNEQFF. CDR3 nucleotide sequence: TGTGCCAGCAGCTTGATGAGCCCCAACTACAATGAGCAGTTCTTC.

The V gene is TRBV12-5, the J gene TRBJ2-5; 7 nucleotides align to TRBD2. The germline V gene encodes CDR1 LGHNT and CDR2 FRNRAP. The CDR3 covers 15 residues. V was clipped by 6 bases and J by 2 bases; unmatched bases: 9. The CDR3 nucleotides are TGTGCTAGTGGCCCCGTCGTGGGGGGGCAAGAGACCCAGTACTTC. It is translated as CASGPVVGGQETQYF.

The J gene is TRBJ2-3, the V gene TRBV3-1 (or the pseudogene TRBV3-2); TRBD2 matches 9 bases. CDR1 and CDR2 (germline): LGHDT, YNNKEL (reference sequence). The CDR3 length is 15 residues. V trimming: 8 bases; J trimming: 1 base; junction bases outside the gene matches: 7. CDR3 protein: CASGSRGGGTDTQYF. As DNA, the CDR3 is TGTGCCAGCGGGAGCCGCGGGGGGGGCACAGATACGCAGTATTTT.